The clone carrying this TCR beta chain was recorded at least ten times. The antigen remains unidentified. At one end the junction does not follow the germline gene, possibly because of a read error. The sample is drawn from a study of blood T cells in healthy people across ages. This CDR3 has 14 amino acids. Whole-study results and caveats: A conclusive naive versus antigen-experienced comparison was prevented by the unsorted PBMCs. Any changes in expanded clonotypes were possibly confounded, as donor CMV status remained unknown.

A second about 7 to 11 cycle PCR used barcoded and J-beta primers. MiXCR, run by TCRdb on the 5' RACE reads, gives a single entry per CDR3 protein. The sample yields more than 600,000 distinct CDR3 sequences, 25% seen once. This sample was also put to use in a study of T cells of mothers and their children. That study adds: Per mother, over 10 million TCR beta CDR3 reads were obtained; per child, approximately 3.2 million.

The specimen was blood. The sequence was obtained from a boy aged 10-17 years in good health. This chain joins TRBV12-3 or TRBV12-4 and TRBJ2-5; 8 positions match TRBD1. The CDR3 nucleotides are TGCGCCAGCAGCTCCCGACAGGGGAGGGAGACCCAGTACTTC. Translating it yields CASSSRQGRETQYF.